The sequence of this T cell receptor (beta chain) was determined in a study of cytomegalovirus exposure and HLA in healthy donors. The CDR3 runs 15 residues. Per germline, CDR1 SGHKS and CDR2 YYEKEE (reference sequence). V lost 0 bases and J 0 bases, leaving 8 bases between the germline ends. The PCR had 60 Vbeta and 13 Jbeta primers. Using immunoSEQ multiplex PCR, the repertoire was profiled, and TCRdb retains in-frame clones only, with some absent. The table lists around 74,000 clones, 75% to 85% of them singletons. Source material: PBMCs. The receptor comes from a man in his forties in good health and CMV-seronegative. The gene calls are TRBV5-5 and TRBJ2-3; D is unresolved. The CDR3 DNA reads TGTGCCAGCAGCTTGGTTGGCACCAGCACAGATACGCAGTATTTT. Encoded protein: CASSLVGTSTDTQYF.